One T cell receptor (beta chain) is described in this entry. Antigen specificity is unknown. These data are taken from a study of cytomegalovirus exposure and HLA in healthy donors. This table comes from immunoSEQ multiplex PCR, and its TCRdb copy is limited to in-frame clones, with some not included. This table holds some 150,000 clones, just under 90% found once. Study-wide points: In a later analysis, first-cohort TCR clusters were found to tend to co-occur in the 120 validation repertoires. Despite most TCR sequences being rare, some public TCRs occurred in many donors.

The origin of this receptor is a woman in her thirties in good health and CMV-seronegative. Sequencing was performed on PBMCs.

The CDR3 region has the DNA TGTGCCTGGAGTGTATGGTCGGGAGTGGACTATGGCTACACCTTC. This codes for CAWSVWSGVDYGYTF. The chain uses TRBV30 and TRBJ1-2, with unresolved D. Trimming took 0 bases from V and 3 from J, leaving 14 bases between them. Germline assignment: CDR1 GTSNPN and CDR2 SVGIG (reference sequence). The CDR3 runs to 15 residues.